This TCR beta chain was recovered during a study of T cells in localized non-small cell lung cancer. Findings and limits, study-wide: The study detected a median roughly 61 of the top 100 tumor clones in adjacent lung. In the blood, greater T cell density corresponded to longer overall survival. The tumor had only one region sequenced, so heterogeneity remains possible.

The repertoire was sequenced with immunoSEQ multiplex PCR; TCRdb's copy has only in-frame clones and lacks some. The table shows roughly 40,000 clones, with approximately 81% occurring only once. Comments on this clone: Its antigen is not known.

The CDR3 is made up of 12 amino acids. Germline lookup yields CDR1 MDHEN and CDR2 SYDVKM. V was shortened by 6 bases and J by 4 bases, with 7 bases between the two germline ends. This sample comprised peripheral blood mononuclear cells, obtained before any cancer treatment. This clonotype was sampled from an older male donor with stage II lung adenocarcinoma. This sequence joins TRBV28 and TRBJ2-1; no clear D gene. The CDR3 sequence: CASSLNYNEQFF. CDR3 nucleotide sequence: TGTGCCAGCAGCCTTAATTACAATGAGCAGTTCTTC.